This TCR beta chain was documented in a study of T cell repertoires in cytomegalovirus infection. Study-wide background: HLA-B-restricted CMV epitopes that are well studied, plus recently identified HLA-C-restricted ones, were used by the study. Public signatures in TCR beta pointed to CMV infection and matching HLA type.

For this clonotype: What it binds is not known.

The V gene lost 2 bases and the J gene lost 1 base, with 11 bases spanning the gap. Germline V CDR1 and CDR2: MNHEY, SVGAGI. The CDR3 extends over 15 amino acids. TCRdb called the reads again in MiXCR, with one record for every CDR3 protein. The table lists approximately 220,000 distinct CDR3 sequences, 35% to 40% of them singletons. The sequence was obtained from a human donor in good health (CMV status not recorded). Some clones in this sample may be carry-over from other donors' samples. The chain combines TRBV6-5 with TRBJ1-1; D remains unclear. This material consisted of CD8+ T cells from cultured PBMCs, taken from culture after CMV antigen stimulation. Written as DNA, the CDR3 is TGTGCCAGCAGTTACCGGGAGACGGGGAACACTGAAGCTTTCTTT. Amino acids: CASSYRETGNTEAFF.